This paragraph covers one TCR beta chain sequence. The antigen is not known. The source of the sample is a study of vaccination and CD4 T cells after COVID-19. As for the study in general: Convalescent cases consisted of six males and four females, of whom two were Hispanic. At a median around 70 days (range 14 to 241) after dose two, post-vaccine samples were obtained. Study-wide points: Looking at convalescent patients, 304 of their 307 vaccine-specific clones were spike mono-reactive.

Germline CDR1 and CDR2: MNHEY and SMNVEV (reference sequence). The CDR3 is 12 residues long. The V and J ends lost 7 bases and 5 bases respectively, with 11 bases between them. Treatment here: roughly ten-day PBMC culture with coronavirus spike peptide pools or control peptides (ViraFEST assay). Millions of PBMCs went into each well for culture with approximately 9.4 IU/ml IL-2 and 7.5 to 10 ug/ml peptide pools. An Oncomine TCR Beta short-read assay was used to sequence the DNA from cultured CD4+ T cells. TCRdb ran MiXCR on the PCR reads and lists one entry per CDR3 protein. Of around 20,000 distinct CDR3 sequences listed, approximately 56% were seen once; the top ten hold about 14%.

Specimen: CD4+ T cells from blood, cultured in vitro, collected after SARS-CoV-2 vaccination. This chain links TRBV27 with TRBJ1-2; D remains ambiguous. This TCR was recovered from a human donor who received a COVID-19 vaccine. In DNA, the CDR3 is TGTGCCAGCACCTTGAACCGTTATGGCTACACCTTC. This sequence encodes CASTLNRYGYTF.